Below are 22 T cell receptor beta chains sequenced from a single sample in a study of blood T cells in healthy people across ages. Sample-barcoded 5' priming and a J-beta primer mix drove a second PCR of roughly 7 to 11 cycles. A single record per CDR3 protein comes from TCRdb applying MiXCR to the 5' RACE reads. This table holds hundreds of thousands of distinct CDR3 sequences, about 30% found once. What was sequenced was blood. All receptors derive from an elderly woman in good health.

This clonotype was counted many times. This rearrangement joins TRBV5-1 to TRBJ2-2; D is ambiguous. The CDR3 consists of 16 residues. Between the trimmed V and J ends, which lost 0 bases and 4 bases, there was a span of 13 bases. The germline V gene has CDR1 SGHRS and CDR2 YFSETQ. CDR3 in DNA: TGCGCCAGCAGCTTGGATGGAAGATCCTTCACCGGGGAGCTGTTTTTT. Amino acid sequence: CASSLDGRSFTGELFF.

This clonotype was detected only once. The chain uses TRBV30 and TRBJ2-3; D is perhaps TRBD2 (5 bases). This CDR3 spans 16 amino acids. V gave up 5 bases and J gave up 0 bases, with 18 bases separating them. The germline gives CDR1 GTSNPN, CDR2 SVGIG (reference sequence). CDR3 in amino acids: CAWGLGARGSTDTQYF. CDR3 DNA: TGTGCCTGGGGGTTGGGAGCGCGAGGGAGCACAGATACGCAGTATTTT.

This clonotype was seen a few times. The rearrangement joins TRBV3-1 to TRBJ2-5, with a possible D match to TRBD1 (6 bases). The CDR3 runs to 15 residues. Per the germline V gene, CDR1 is LGHDT and CDR2 is YNNKEL (reference sequence). The V end was cut by 4 bases, the J end by 5 bases, with 17 bases between. The CDR3 region has the DNA TGTGCCAGCAGCCCCTCAGAGGGGGTTGGGGAGACCCAGTACTTC. Translating it yields CASSPSEGVGETQYF.

This chain uses TRBV3-1 with TRBJ2-1; D is unresolved. Trimming took off 3 bases at V and 13 bases at J, with 10 bases between the two ends. This CDR3 is 11 amino acids long. The germline V gene encodes CDR1 LGHDT and CDR2 YNNKEL (reference sequence). The CDR3 sequence: CASSHRHEQFF. The CDR3 nucleotides read TGTGCCAGCAGCCACAGACACGAACAGTTCTTC.

The V call is TRBV6-6, the J call TRBJ1-2, with D perhaps TRBD1 (5 bases). Trimming shortened V by 6 bases and J by 4 bases, and 24 bases separated the two germline ends. Germline lookup yields CDR1 MNHNY and CDR2 SVGAGI (reference sequence). The CDR3 is 17 residues long. CDR3 sequence (DNA): TGTGCCAGCAGCCCGGCCGGGACCGATTATTTTGGCTATGGCTACACCTTC. Translated, it gives CASSPAGTDYFGYGYTF.

This clonotype was seen a few times. The rearrangement uses TRBV5-4 and TRBJ1-6; D remains unclear. CDR3 length: 14 amino acids. Germline V gene lookup returns CDR1 SGHNT and CDR2 YYREEE (reference sequence). V was cut by 2 bases and J by 3 bases, with 6 bases left in between. The DNA of the CDR3 is TGTGCCAGCAGCTTTGAGGGCTATAATTCACCCCTCCACTTT. Translating it yields CASSFEGYNSPLHF.

The chain uses TRBV7-9 and TRBJ2-1; D gene uncertain. CDR1 is SEHNR and CDR2 is FQNEAQ in the germline V gene (reference sequence). CDR3 length: 14 residues. V was pared by 9 bases and J by 0 bases, with 12 bases between. Here the CDR3 reads CASLAFSSYNEQFF. DNA for the CDR3: TGTGCCAGTCTCGCCTTTAGCTCCTACAATGAGCAGTTCTTC.

This clonotype was seen a single time. One end of the junction fails to match germline, which may point to a read error. The chain's CDR3 is CAGSLGSGGNIQYF. DNA of the CDR3: TGTGCCGGCAGCTTAGGTTCTGGGGGCAACATTCAATACTTC. The chain has TRBV7-2 and TRBJ2-4; maybe TRBD1 (6 bases). CDR3 length equals 14 residues. Germline CDR1 reads SGHTA; CDR2 reads FQGNSA.

This clonotype was seen many times. The rearrangement links TRBV5-1 to TRBJ2-5; 10 bases map to TRBD1. Germline loops: CDR1 SGHRS, CDR2 YFSETQ. Trimming at V came to 1 base and at J to 4 bases, leaving 4 bases not matched to a gene. The CDR3 loop spans 15 amino acids. DNA for the CDR3: TGCGCCAGCAGCTTGTCTGACAGGGGGCCAGAGACCCAGTACTTC. It yields the protein CASSLSDRGPETQYF.

This clonotype was seen repeatedly, ten times or more. This sequence joins TRBV6-6 and TRBJ2-1; tentatively, D is TRBD1 (5 bases). TRBJ2-7 explains the end of the DNA better; the J call may be wrong. Germline CDR1 MNHNY, CDR2 SVGAGI (reference sequence). This CDR3 spans 14 amino acids. CDR3 residues: CASSYRGSYNEQYF. The CDR3 DNA reads TGTGCCAGCAGTTACAGGGGCTCCTACAATGAGCAGTACTTC.

On this clonotype itself: This sequence may be a read error, since a much larger clone differs from it by one base. The rearrangement uses TRBV9 and TRBJ2-6; TRBD1 might be the D (5 bases). The CDR3 loop spans 15 amino acids. Germline V gene sequence: CDR1 SGDLS, CDR2 YYNGEE. The CDR3 region has the DNA TGTGCCAGCAGCCTGGACATCTCTGGGGCCAACGTCCGGACTTTC. Protein product: CASSLDISGANVRTF.

V is TRBV25-1 and J is TRBJ1-1, with D perhaps TRBD1 (5 bases). Germline CDR1 MGHDK, CDR2 SYGVNS. This CDR3 is built from 13 residues. Between the trimmed V and J ends, which lost 6 bases and 9 bases, there was a span of 17 bases. The CDR3 coding sequence is TGTGCCAGCAGCCATGAACGGGGGGGGAAAGCTTTCTTT. Protein: CASSHERGGKAFF.

This clonotype came up a few times. Since a much larger clone is just one base distant, this may be a read error. CDR3 residues: CASSSKTKNNEQYF. As DNA, the CDR3 is TGTGCCAGCAGTTCCAAGACAAAGAACAATGAGCAGTACTTC. The genes are TRBV12-3 or TRBV12-4 and TRBJ2-7; D is undetermined. Trimming took 4 bases from V and 7 from J, leaving 17 bases between them. This CDR3 has 14 amino acids.

This chain links TRBV29-1 with TRBJ2-1; D not resolved. The germline V and J ends were trimmed by 0 bases and 6 bases, with 15 bases remaining between them. The CDR3 totals 15 residues. Germline assignment: CDR1 SQVTM and CDR2 ANQGSEA. This chain's CDR3 is CSVEDLSPNPNEQFF. CDR3 sequence (DNA): TGCAGCGTTGAAGATCTTTCGCCAAACCCCAATGAGCAGTTCTTC.

The table lists this clonotype with many counts. The chain combines TRBV4-2 with TRBJ2-3; TRBD2 is a possible D gene (6 bases). The germline V gene has CDR1 LGHNA and CDR2 YNFKEQ. The CDR3 consists of 17 residues. The V and J ends lost 0 bases and 5 bases respectively, with 18 bases between them. CDR3 loop: CASSQDSGGTALDTQYF. For the CDR3, the DNA is TGTGCCAGCAGCCAAGATTCTGGCGGGACTGCCTTAGATACGCAGTATTTT.

The chain is built from TRBV5-1 and TRBJ2-1; D gene uncertain. In germline, CDR1 is SGHRS, CDR2 YFSETQ. The V end lost 4 bases, the J end lost 13 bases, and 21 bases lay between the germline ends. The length of the CDR3 is 14 residues. The CDR3 coding sequence is TGCGCCAGCAGCCCGATGGCGGTCCAAGAGACCCAGTTCTTC. It is translated as CASSPMAVQETQFF.

This clonotype has a count of ten or more. The chain has TRBV5-6 and TRBJ2-5, with D uncertain. This CDR3 is 14 amino acids long. Germline V gene sequence: CDR1 SGHDT, CDR2 YYEEEE. Deletions cut 0 bases from V and 1 base from J, with 7 bases between. The CDR3: CASSLGHFQETQYF. The CDR3 coding sequence is TGTGCCAGCAGCTTGGGGCACTTCCAAGAGACCCAGTACTTC.

This chain links TRBV6-2 or TRBV6-3 with TRBJ1-1, with no clear D. Germline V gene sequence: CDR1 MNHEY, CDR2 SVGEGT. Trimming removed 3 bases from V and 1 base from J, with 6 bases in between. The CDR3 sequence is 13 residues long. The CDR3 is CASSYEGNTEAFF. The CDR3 nucleotides read TGTGCCAGCAGTTATGAGGGGAACACTGAAGCTTTCTTT.

The V gene is TRBV6-5, the J gene TRBJ1-2, with D unresolved. There are 15 residues in the CDR3. Germline CDR1 reads MNHEY; CDR2 reads SVGAGI. Trimming took off 1 base at V and 0 bases at J, with 9 bases between the two ends. CDR3 nucleotide sequence: TGTGCCAGCAGTTACTGGGGAGATACTAACTATGGCTACACCTTC. This translates into CASSYWGDTNYGYTF.

This chain uses TRBV7-2 with TRBJ2-7; a weak D match, TRBD1 (6 bases). CDR1 SGHTA and CDR2 FQGNSA come from the germline V gene. V shed 5 bases and J shed 0 bases, with 11 bases lying between them. This CDR3 has 14 residues. The DNA for the CDR3 is TGTGCCAGCAGCGTCAAGACAGGCTCCTACGAGCAGTACTTC. Translated: CASSVKTGSYEQYF.

Ten or more counts support this clonotype. The chain carries TRBV7-2 and TRBJ1-6; D might be TRBD1 (5 bases). CDR1 is SGHTA, CDR2 FQGNSA, per germline. V lost 0 bases and J lost 5, with 17 bases in between. The CDR3 spans 18 residues. The CDR3 region has the DNA TGTGCCAGCAGCTTAGCGGGTGGTTTCGGGACCAATAATTCACCCCTCCACTTT. It translates to CASSLAGGFGTNNSPLHF.

This clonotype came up many times. A much bigger clone sits one base away, suggesting this may be a read error. This chain links TRBV7-3 with TRBJ2-5; D perhaps matches TRBD1 (5 bases). Trimming left V 1 base short and J 11 bases short, with 14 bases between. The CDR3 extends over 13 amino acids. Germline CDR1 SGHTA, CDR2 FQGTGA. The CDR3 nucleotides are TGTGCCAGCAGCTTAAGACAGTACAATGAGCAGTACTTC. Translation: CASSLRQYNEQYF.